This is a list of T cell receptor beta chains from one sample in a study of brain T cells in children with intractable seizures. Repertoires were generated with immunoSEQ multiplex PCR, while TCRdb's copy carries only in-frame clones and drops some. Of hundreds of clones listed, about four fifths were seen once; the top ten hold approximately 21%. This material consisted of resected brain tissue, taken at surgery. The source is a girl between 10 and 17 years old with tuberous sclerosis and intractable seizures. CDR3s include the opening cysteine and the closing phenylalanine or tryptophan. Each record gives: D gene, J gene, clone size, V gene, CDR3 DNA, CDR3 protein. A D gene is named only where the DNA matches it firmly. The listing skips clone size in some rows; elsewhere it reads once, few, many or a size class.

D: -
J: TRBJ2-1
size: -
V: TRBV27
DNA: TGTGCCAGCACTCAAGGAGGGAGAGAGCAGTTCTTC
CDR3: CASTQGGREQFF

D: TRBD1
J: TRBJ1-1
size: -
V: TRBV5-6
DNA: TGTGCCAGCAGCCCGGACAGGGGGTGGCTGAACACTGAAGCTTTCTTT
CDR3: CASSPDRGWLNTEAFF

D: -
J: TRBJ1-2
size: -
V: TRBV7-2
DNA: TGTGCCAGCAGCCCACGGACGGGTGGCTACACCTTC
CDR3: CASSPRTGGYTF

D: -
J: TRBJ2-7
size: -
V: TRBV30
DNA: TGTGCCTGGAGTCTCGGCCCCCCCTACGAGCAGTACTTC
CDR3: CAWSLGPPYEQYF

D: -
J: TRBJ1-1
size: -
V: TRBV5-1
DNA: TGCGCCAGCAGCTTGGTGATTAACACTGAAGCTTTCTTT
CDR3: CASSLVINTEAFF

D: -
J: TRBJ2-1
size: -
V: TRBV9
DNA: TGTGCCAGCAGCGTAGGGGGAGACTTATCCTACAATGAGCAGTTCTTC
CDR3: CASSVGGDLSYNEQFF

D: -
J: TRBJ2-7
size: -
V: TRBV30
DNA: TGTGCCTGGAGTGAAGGTCTAGGTACCTACGAGCAGTACTTC
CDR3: CAWSEGLGTYEQYF

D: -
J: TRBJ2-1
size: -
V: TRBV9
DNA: TGTGCCAGCAGCGGGGGTACTCTCGGTAGGAATGAGCAGTTCTTC
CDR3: CASSGGTLGRNEQFF

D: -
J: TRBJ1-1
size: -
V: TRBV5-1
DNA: TGCGCCAGCAGCTTCCGGGGTAACACTGAAGCTTTCTTT
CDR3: CASSFRGNTEAFF

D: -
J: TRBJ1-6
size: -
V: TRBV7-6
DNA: TGTGCCAGCAGCTCTAGCCGGAGCTCCTATAATTCACCCCTCCACTTT
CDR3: CASSSSRSSYNSPLHF

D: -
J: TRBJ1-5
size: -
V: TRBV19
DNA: TGTGCCAGTAGTTTAGTAGGCAGTAGCAATCAGCCCCAGCATTTT
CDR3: CASSLVGSSNQPQHF

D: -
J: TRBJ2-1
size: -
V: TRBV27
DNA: TGTGCCAGCAAGGGGGGCGGGGGTGAGCAGTTCTTC
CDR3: CASKGGGGEQFF

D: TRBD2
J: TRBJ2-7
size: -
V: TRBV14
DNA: TGTGCCAGCAGCTGGGGGGGAAGCTCCTACGAGCAGTACTTC
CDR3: CASSWGGSSYEQYF

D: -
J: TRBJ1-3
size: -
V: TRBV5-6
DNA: TGTGCCAGCAGCACCACAGGGATCAGGGGTGGAAACACCATATATTTT
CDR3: CASSTTGIRGGNTIYF

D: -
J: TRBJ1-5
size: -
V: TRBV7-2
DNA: TGTGCCAGCAGCGTCAGGGGAGGGGAGCAGCCCCAGCATTTT
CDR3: CASSVRGGEQPQHF

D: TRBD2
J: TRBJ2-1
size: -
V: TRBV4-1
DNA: TGCGCCAGCAGCCAAAGGACTAGCGGGAGGGTTACTAAGTTCTTC
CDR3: CASSQRTSGRVTKFF

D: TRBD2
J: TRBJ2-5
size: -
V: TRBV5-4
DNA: TGTGCCAGCAGCCGTGTCGCAGGACTAGCGGAGGAGACCCAGTACTTC
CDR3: CASSRVAGLAEETQYF

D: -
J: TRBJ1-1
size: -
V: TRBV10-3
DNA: TGTGCCACCACAGGCCCGAACACTGAAGCTTTCTTT
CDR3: CATTGPNTEAFF

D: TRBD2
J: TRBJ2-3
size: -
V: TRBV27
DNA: TGTGCCAGCAGTCAGAAAGACCGGCTAGCGGGAGGGGCAGATACGCAGTATTTT
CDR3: CASSQKDRLAGGADTQYF

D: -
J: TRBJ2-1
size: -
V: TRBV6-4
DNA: TGTGCCAGCAGTCCTCGTTGGGGTTCCAACAATGAGCAGTTCTTC
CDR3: CASSPRWGSNNEQFF

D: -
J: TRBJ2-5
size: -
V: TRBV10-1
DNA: TGCGCCAGCTCAAGGGACGCCCAAGAGACCCAGTACTTC
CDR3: CASSRDAQETQYF

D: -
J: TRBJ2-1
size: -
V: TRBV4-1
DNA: TGCGCCAGCAGCCAGACTTCTAGATCCACAGCCTATGAGCAGTTCTTC
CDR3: CASSQTSRSTAYEQFF

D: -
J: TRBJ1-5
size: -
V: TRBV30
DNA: TGTGCCTGGAGTGGAGGTCTGGGGACTCAGCCCCAGCATTTT
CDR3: CAWSGGLGTQPQHF

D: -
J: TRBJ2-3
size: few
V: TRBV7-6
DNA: TGTGCCAGCAGCTTATATCCAGGGTGGGCAGATACGCAGTATTTT
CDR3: CASSLYPGWADTQYF

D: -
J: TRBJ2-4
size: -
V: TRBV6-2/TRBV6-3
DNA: TGTGCCAGCAGTTGGGAGGTCAAAAACATTCAGTACTTC
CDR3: CASSWEVKNIQYF

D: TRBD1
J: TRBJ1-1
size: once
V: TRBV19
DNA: TGTGCCAGTAGAATCATTGGGGACAGGAACACTGAAGCTTTCTTT
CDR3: CASRIIGDRNTEAFF

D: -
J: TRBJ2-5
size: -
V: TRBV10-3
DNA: TGTGCCATCAGTGAGTCTGACTTCCAAGAGACCCAGTACTTC
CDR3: CAISESDFQETQYF